One T cell receptor beta chain is described in this entry. These data come from a study of shared clonotypes between healthy human individuals. Assay: immunoSEQ multiplex PCR; the TCRdb copy retains only in-frame clones and omits some. The sample carries approximately 100,000 clones, about 68% recorded once. CDR3 size: 12 residues. V gave up 8 bases and J gave up 1 base, with 6 bases separating them. Germline V gene data show CDR1 as LNHNV and CDR2 as YYDKDF (reference sequence). The V and J genes are TRBV15 and TRBJ1-5; possible D gene TRBD1, 5 bases. Sequences were obtained from memory CD8+ T cells sorted from blood. Subset described: CD45RO+ cells pooled with CCR7-negative TemRA cells. The clonotype originates from a man aged 30-40 years in good health. For the CDR3, the DNA is TGTGCCACCGGGGGAAGCAATCAGCCCCAGCATTTT. Encoded protein: CATGGSNQPQHF.